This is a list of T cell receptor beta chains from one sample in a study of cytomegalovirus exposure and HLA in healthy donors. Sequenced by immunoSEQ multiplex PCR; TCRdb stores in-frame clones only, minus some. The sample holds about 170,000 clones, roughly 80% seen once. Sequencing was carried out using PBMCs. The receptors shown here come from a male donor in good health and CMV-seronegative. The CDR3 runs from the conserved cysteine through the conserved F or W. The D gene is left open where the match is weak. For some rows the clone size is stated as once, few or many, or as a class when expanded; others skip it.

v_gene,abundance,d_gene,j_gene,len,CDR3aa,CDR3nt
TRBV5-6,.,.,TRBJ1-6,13,CASSLAATGPLHF,TGTGCCAGCAGCTTGGCCGCGACAGGTCCCCTCCACTTT
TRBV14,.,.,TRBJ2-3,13,CASSQEAVDTQYF,TGTGCCAGCAGCCAAGAAGCCGTAGATACGCAGTATTTT
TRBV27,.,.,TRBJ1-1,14,CASRRGTMNTEAFF,TGTGCCAGCAGAAGGGGGACGATGAACACTGAAGCTTTCTTT
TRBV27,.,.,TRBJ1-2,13,CASRGAGDYGYTF,TGTGCCAGCAGGGGGGCGGGGGACTATGGCTACACCTTC
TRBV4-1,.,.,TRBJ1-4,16,CASSQDAGIGEEKLFF,TGCGCCAGCAGCCAAGATGCTGGAATCGGAGAAGAAAAACTGTTTTTT
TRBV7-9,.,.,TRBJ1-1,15,CASSLAQGGGTEAFF,TGTGCCAGCAGCTTAGCGCAGGGCGGTGGAACTGAAGCTTTCTTT
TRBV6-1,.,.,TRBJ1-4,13,CASTDGGFEKLFF,TGTGCCAGCACGGACGGAGGATTTGAAAAACTGTTTTTT
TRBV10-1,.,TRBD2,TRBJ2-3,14,CASSAAGRGTAQYF,TGCGCCAGCAGTGCCGCCGGGAGGGGGACTGCGCAGTATTTT
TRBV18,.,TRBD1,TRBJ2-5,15,CASSPGTGRGETQYF,TGTGCCAGCTCACCTGGGACAGGGAGAGGCGAGACCCAGTACTTC
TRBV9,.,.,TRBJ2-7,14,CANSESQQGYEQYF,TGTGCCAACAGCGAGAGTCAACAGGGTTACGAGCAGTACTTC
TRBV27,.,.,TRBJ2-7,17,CASSFFQGGRSIYEQYF,TGTGCCAGCAGTTTTTTTCAGGGGGGACGGTCTATCTACGAGCAGTACTTC
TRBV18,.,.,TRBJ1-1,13,CASSQGESTEAFF,TGTGCCAGCTCACAGGGGGAATCGACTGAAGCTTTCTTT
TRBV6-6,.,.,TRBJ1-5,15,CASSQTGPSNQPQHF,TGTGCCAGCAGTCAAACAGGGCCTAGCAATCAGCCCCAGCATTTT
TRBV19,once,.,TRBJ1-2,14,CASSMEEGYYGYTF,TGTGCCAGTAGTATGGAGGAGGGGTACTATGGCTACACCTTC
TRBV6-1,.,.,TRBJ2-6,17,CASSEYREVSGANVLTF,TGTGCCAGCAGTGAGTACAGGGAAGTCTCTGGGGCCAACGTCCTGACTTTC
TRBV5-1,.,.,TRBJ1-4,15,CASSLTPLPNEKLFF,TGCGCCAGCAGTTTGACACCGCTTCCTAATGAAAAACTGTTTTTT
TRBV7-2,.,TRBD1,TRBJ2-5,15,CASRGVGQEQETQYF,TGTGCCAGCAGGGGGGTTGGACAGGAACAAGAGACCCAGTACTTC